This TCR beta chain was obtained from a study of identical twins. In this sample, this clonotype turned up a few times. MiXCR, run by TCRdb on the 5' RACE reads, gives a single entry per CDR3 protein. This sample has just under 550,000 distinct CDR3 sequences, with 13% to 15% found just once. Germline V gene lookup returns CDR1 MNHEY and CDR2 SMNVEV (reference sequence). The CDR3 consists of 15 residues. The J segment lost 0 bases and the V segment lost 5 bases, leaving 6 bases of the junction unmatched. This sample also appeared in a second study, on yellow fever vaccine responses in identical twins.

Sequences were obtained from CD4+ T cells sorted from blood. This sequence was found in a woman younger than 35 in good health. The gene calls are TRBV27 and TRBJ2-7; TRBD2 matches at 8 bases. The CDR3 DNA sequence: TGTGCCAGCAGTAAGGGGACTAGTCCCTCCTACGAGCAGTACTTC. This codes for CASSKGTSPSYEQYF.